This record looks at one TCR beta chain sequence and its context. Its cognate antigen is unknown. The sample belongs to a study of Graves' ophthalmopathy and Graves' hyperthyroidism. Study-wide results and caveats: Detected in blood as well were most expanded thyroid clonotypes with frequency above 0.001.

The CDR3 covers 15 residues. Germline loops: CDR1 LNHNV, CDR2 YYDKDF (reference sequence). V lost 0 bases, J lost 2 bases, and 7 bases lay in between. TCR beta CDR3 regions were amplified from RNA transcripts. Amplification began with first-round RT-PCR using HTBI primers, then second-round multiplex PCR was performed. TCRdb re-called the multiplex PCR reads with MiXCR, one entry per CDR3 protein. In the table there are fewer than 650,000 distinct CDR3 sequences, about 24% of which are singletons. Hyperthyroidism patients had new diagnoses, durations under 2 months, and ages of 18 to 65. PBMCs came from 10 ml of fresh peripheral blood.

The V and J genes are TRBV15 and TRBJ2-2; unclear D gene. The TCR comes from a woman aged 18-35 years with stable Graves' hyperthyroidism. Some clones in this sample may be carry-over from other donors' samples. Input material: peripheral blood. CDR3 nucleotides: TGTGCCACCAGCAGAGATGGGGAAAACACCGGGGAGCTGTTTTTT. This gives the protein CATSRDGENTGELFF.